This TCR beta chain was identified in a study of OX40 agonist ivuxolimab in advanced cancers. The study's findings and limits: On average, CD8+ T cells had more expanded clones than CD4+.

About this clone itself: The antigen remains undetermined.

V dropped 2 bases and J dropped 1; count of bases not matched to a gene: 6. From germline, CDR1 is SGHAT and CDR2 FQNNGV. This CDR3 spans 17 amino acids. The method was immunoSEQ multiplex PCR; TCRdb's version includes in-frame clones alone and lacks a portion of them. The sample contains under 85,000 clones, under 80% of which appear only once. This rearrangement joins TRBV11-2 to TRBJ1-2, with 11 bases identical to TRBD1. The sequence came from an adult with an advanced solid tumor such as melanoma, head and neck, liver or kidney cancer. The input for sequencing was CD4+ or CD8+ T cells sorted from blood, taken in a trial of the OX40 agonist ivuxolimab. CDR3 DNA sequence: TGTGCCAGCAGCTTACGGACAGGGGGCTTCGGTAACTATGGCTACACCTTC. This translates into CASSLRTGGFGNYGYTF.